The rows below give T cell receptor beta chains drawn from one sample of a study of cytomegalovirus exposure and HLA in healthy donors. Sequenced by immunoSEQ multiplex PCR; TCRdb stores in-frame clones only, minus some. The data show roughly 200,000 clones, with roughly 80% seen just once and around 3% held by the top ten. The sequencing sample was made of PBMCs. Every receptor here comes from a man aged 25-45 years in good health and CMV-seronegative. The CDR3 runs from the conserved cysteine through the conserved F or W. The order of the fields is D gene, clone size, V gene, J gene, CDR3 length, CDR3 protein, CDR3 DNA. A D gene is named only where the DNA matches it firmly. Only part of the rows carry a size: once, few, many, or a class if the clone is expanded.

NA,NA,TRBV6-1,TRBJ1-1,14,CASRGGGTNTEAFF,TGTGCCAGCAGGGGAGGGGGGACCAACACTGAAGCTTTCTTT
NA,NA,TRBV7-2,TRBJ2-3,12,CASSSIRGTQYF,TGTGCCAGCAGCTCGATACGGGGTACGCAGTATTTT
TRBD1,NA,TRBV6-5,TRBJ2-7,15,CASSPGQTQNYEQYF,TGTGCCAGCAGCCCGGGACAGACTCAAAACTACGAGCAGTACTTC
TRBD1,NA,TRBV5-1,TRBJ2-7,14,CARLNRDRGPEQYF,TGCGCCAGATTAAACCGGGACAGGGGCCCCGAGCAGTACTTC
NA,NA,TRBV29-1,TRBJ2-7,12,CSVQKSTYEQYF,TGCAGCGTCCAGAAATCGACCTACGAGCAGTACTTC
NA,NA,TRBV21-1,TRBJ2-2,14,CASKGQKFTGELFF,TGTGCCAGCAAAGGACAAAAGTTCACCGGGGAGCTGTTTTTT
NA,NA,TRBV15,TRBJ2-6,14,CATSRGSGASVLTF,TGTGCCACCAGCAGGGGATCTGGGGCCAGCGTCCTGACTTTC
TRBD2,NA,TRBV9,TRBJ2-3,15,CASSVGTSFTDTQYF,TGTGCCAGCAGCGTGGGGACTAGCTTCACAGATACGCAGTATTTT
NA,once,TRBV14,TRBJ1-1,14,CASSQNTGSTEAFF,TGTGCCAGCAGCCAAAACACAGGGAGCACTGAAGCTTTCTTT
TRBD1,NA,TRBV2,TRBJ1-1,13,CASSPGQGAEAFF,TGTGCCAGCAGCCCGGGACAGGGGGCTGAAGCTTTCTTT
NA,NA,TRBV28,TRBJ2-7,12,CASSRGIYEQYF,TGTGCCAGCAGCAGGGGAATCTACGAGCAGTACTTC
NA,NA,TRBV4-1,TRBJ1-2,15,CASSQNTGPDYGYTF,TGCGCCAGCAGCCAAAACACAGGCCCTGACTATGGCTACACCTTC
TRBD1,NA,TRBV6-1,TRBJ2-7,14,CASSSGTGSLEQYF,TGTGCCAGCAGCTCCGGGACAGGGTCTCTCGAGCAGTACTTC
TRBD2,once,TRBV6-5,TRBJ2-5,15,CASSYSGLALGTQYF,TGTGCCAGCAGTTACTCGGGACTAGCGCTGGGGACCCAGTACTTC